What follows are 31 T cell receptor beta chains derived from one specimen sequenced in a study of cytomegalovirus exposure and HLA in healthy donors. The PCR employed 60 Vbeta primers together with 13 Jbeta primers. Sequenced by immunoSEQ multiplex PCR; TCRdb stores in-frame clones only, minus some. This listing includes 90,000 to 100,000 clones. The sequencing input was PBMCs. These TCRs come from a woman in her twenties or thirties in good health and CMV-seronegative.

The rearrangement links TRBV28 to TRBJ2-7; tentatively, D is TRBD2 (6 bases). The CDR3 extends over 12 amino acids. The germline V gene encodes CDR1 MDHEN and CDR2 SYDVKM. The V gene lost 7 bases and the J gene lost 9 bases, with 16 bases spanning the gap. The CDR3 DNA is TGTGCCAGCACGAATCCTCGGGGAGGGCAGTACTTC. Protein: CASTNPRGGQYF. Variable domain in full (rest from reference TRBV28 and TRBJ2-7): DVKVTQSSRYLVKRTGEKVFLECVQDMDHENMFWYRQDPGLGLRLIYFSYDVKMKEKGDIPEGYSVSREKKERFSLILESASTNQTSMYLCASTNPRGGQYFGPGTRLTVT.

This chain connects TRBV2 to TRBJ1-1, with D tentatively TRBD1 (5 bases). V lost 6 bases and J 7 bases, leaving 18 bases between the germline ends. This CDR3 is 14 amino acids long. CDR1 and CDR2 (germline): SNHLY, FYNNEI. As DNA, the CDR3 is TGTGCCAGCAGAGGGACCCAGGGAGCGGGTGAAGCTTTCTTT. Translating it yields CASRGTQGAGEAFF.

The gene calls are TRBV30 and TRBJ2-1; D is uncertain. The CDR3 extends over 13 amino acids. Germline-derived CDR1 and CDR2 are GTSNPN and SVGIG (reference sequence). V lost 1 base and J 10 bases, leaving 14 bases between the germline ends. The CDR3 region is CAWSASNSLEQFF. The CDR3 nucleotides read TGTGCCTGGAGTGCCTCGAACTCCCTAGAGCAGTTCTTC.

This sequence joins TRBV7-9 and TRBJ1-2; 8 bases fit TRBD1. Trimming took 1 base from V and 3 from J; bases not matched to a gene: 4. This CDR3 has 15 residues. Germline V CDR1 and CDR2: SEHNR, FQNEAQ (reference sequence). CDR3 coding DNA: TGTGCCAGCAGCTTAGGGGACAGGCGAGACTATGGCTACACCTTC. It is translated as CASSLGDRRDYGYTF.

This sequence joins TRBV9 and TRBJ1-5; 7 nucleotides line up with TRBD1. The V gene end was trimmed by 4 bases and the J gene end by 6 bases; junction bases not matched to a gene: 7. Germline loops: CDR1 SGDLS, CDR2 YYNGEE. The CDR3 extends over 14 amino acids. The CDR3 protein is CASSRGQPGQPQHF. The CDR3 coding sequence is TGTGCCAGCAGCCGGGGACAGCCAGGTCAGCCCCAGCATTTT.

The rearrangement links TRBV10-1 to TRBJ2-3; D possibly corresponds to TRBD2 (5 bases). Germline V gives CDR1 WNHNN, CDR2 SYGVQD (reference sequence). The CDR3 is 14 amino acids. Trimming took off 3 bases at V and 5 bases at J, with 12 bases between the two ends. The CDR3 spells CASSESTGLDTQYF. The CDR3, as DNA: TGCGCCAGCAGTGAATCGACGGGGTTAGATACGCAGTATTTT.

This chain uses TRBV5-6 with TRBJ2-2; D possibly corresponds to TRBD2 (5 bases). The CDR3 extends over 14 amino acids. The ends were cut back, 5 bases at V and 3 bases at J, with 11 bases in the middle. Germline CDR1 is SGHDT and CDR2 is YYEEEE. The CDR3 region has the DNA TGTGCCAGCAGAGGCGGGTTAGACACCGGGGAGCTGTTTTTT. This sequence encodes CASRGGLDTGELFF.

The chain employs TRBV19 and TRBJ2-7, with 7 bases identical to TRBD2. There are 14 residues in the CDR3. Germline lookup yields CDR1 LNHDA and CDR2 SQIVND (reference sequence). Losses at the gene ends were 3 bases for V and 5 bases for J; bases not matched to a gene: 7. This CDR3 is CASSIEGEGHEQYF. The CDR3 DNA sequence: TGTGCCAGTAGTATCGAAGGGGAGGGACACGAGCAGTACTTC. Drawing the rest from reference TRBV19 and TRBJ2-7, the complete variable domain is DGGITQSPKYLFRKEGQNVTLSCEQNLNHDAMYWYRQDPGQGLRLIYYSQIVNDFQKGDIAEGYSVSREKKESFPLTVTSAQKNPTAFYLCASSIEGEGHEQYFGPGTRLTVT.

The chain has TRBV7-9 and TRBJ1-1; maybe TRBD1 (5 bases). Trimming shortened V by 2 bases and J by 6 bases, and 13 bases separated the two germline ends. The CDR3 covers 14 residues. Per germline, CDR1 SEHNR and CDR2 FQNEAQ (reference sequence). The CDR3 here is CASSLWRGVPEAFF. The CDR3 region has the DNA TGTGCCAGCAGCTTATGGAGGGGAGTCCCTGAAGCTTTCTTT.

The V gene is TRBV6-1, the J gene TRBJ1-3, with D maybe TRBD1 (5 bases). V lost 6 bases to trimming and J lost 3 bases, with 12 bases between them. Germline-derived CDR1 and CDR2 are MNHNS and SASEGT. This CDR3 region has 14 residues. This CDR3 is CASRESGGGNTIYF. The CDR3 DNA is TGTGCCAGCAGGGAAAGCGGGGGTGGAAACACCATATATTTT.

Regarding this clone: A junction end diverges from the germline sequence, so it may reflect a read error. This CDR3 is also generated by other DNA sequences in the sample. The gene calls are TRBV19 and TRBJ1-5, with D possibly TRBD1 on 5 matching bases. The CDR3 sequence is 13 residues long. The germline CDR1 and CDR2 sequences are LNHDA and SQIVND (reference sequence). CDR3 nucleotide sequence: TGTGCCAGTGCAGGGATTAGCAATCAGCCCCAGCACTTT. Translated: CASAGISNQPQHF.

The J gene is TRBJ2-7, the V gene TRBV5-1, with 8 bases lining up with TRBD1. V dropped 2 bases and J dropped 2; count of bases not matched to a gene: 27. This CDR3 has 22 residues. CDR1 is SGHRS, CDR2 YFSETQ, per germline. DNA for the CDR3: TGCGCCAGCAGCTTAATATATCTTAGTCCAGGGGGCGCCGGGGTGACCCCCTACGAGCAGTACTTC. Translating it yields CASSLIYLSPGGAGVTPYEQYF.

V is TRBV7-9 and J is TRBJ2-3, with 9 bases matching TRBD1. CDR3 length: 15 residues. Unmatched junction bases numbered 5, after V lost 3 bases and J lost 4 bases. The V gene's germline CDR1 is SEHNR and CDR2 FQNEAQ (reference sequence). The CDR3 loop is CASSFTGGGADTQYF. The CDR3 DNA follows: TGTGCCAGCAGCTTTACAGGGGGCGGCGCAGATACGCAGTATTTT.

CDR3 in amino acids: CASSLMGDSEQFF. The CDR3, as DNA: TGTGCCAGCAGCTTAATGGGGGACAGCGAGCAGTTCTTC. The V call is TRBV7-3, the J call TRBJ2-1; TRBD1 matches 7 bases. The length of the CDR3 is 13 residues. Germline V gene data show CDR1 as SGHTA and CDR2 as FQGTGA. V shed 1 base and J 10 bases; nucleotides not matched to a gene: 4.

V and J are TRBV19 and TRBJ1-1; D is ambiguous. CDR1 and CDR2 (germline): LNHDA, SQIVND (reference sequence). The CDR3 loop spans 11 amino acids. Trimming took 10 bases from V and 0 from J, leaving 6 bases between them. The CDR3 protein is CATSLNTEAFF. CDR3 nucleotide sequence: TGTGCCACCTCCCTGAACACTGAAGCTTTCTTT.

The chain recombines TRBV5-6 with TRBJ2-7, with D maybe TRBD2 (5 bases). Germline assignment: CDR1 SGHDT and CDR2 YYEEEE. V lost 4 bases to trimming and J lost 3 bases, with 14 bases between them. The CDR3 is 14 amino acids. CDR3 DNA sequence: TGTGCCAGCAGCCTGACTACGAACTTCTACGAGCAGTACTTC. Protein sequence: CASSLTTNFYEQYF.

This chain uses TRBV7-2 with TRBJ2-7; TRBD1 agrees at 7 bases. This CDR3 is built from 17 residues. Germline V lookup: CDR1 SGHTA, CDR2 FQGNSA. After removal of 4 bases from V and 2 bases from J, the junction contained 14 bases not matched to a gene. CDR3 amino acids: CASSSYTPRDSTYEQYF. The CDR3 DNA reads TGTGCCAGCAGCTCTTACACACCCCGGGACAGCACCTACGAGCAGTACTTC.

The V and J genes are TRBV5-4 and TRBJ2-5, with TRBD1 as a possible D gene (5 bases). The J call may be wrong; the DNA end is better matched by TRBJ2-7. This CDR3 spans 14 amino acids. Germline V gene sequence: CDR1 SGHNT, CDR2 YYREEE (reference sequence). CDR3 nucleotides: TGTGCCAGCAGCTTGTGGGCAGGGTCCCACGAGCAGTACTTC. The encoded protein is CASSLWAGSHEQYF.

The chain combines TRBV2 with TRBJ2-5; 7 bases agree with TRBD1. With V trimmed by 4 bases and J by 0 bases, 5 bases remained unmatched. The CDR3 contains 15 residues. Germline CDR1 is SNHLY and CDR2 is FYNNEI. The DNA of the CDR3 is TGTGCCAGCAGTGTGGGACAGCCGTACCAAGAGACCCAGTACTTC. Translated, it gives CASSVGQPYQETQYF.

A note on this clone: The same CDR3 arises from other DNA sequences in this sample as well. The chain couples TRBV6-5 to TRBJ2-7, with 11 bases aligning to TRBD1. Germline V gives CDR1 MNHEY, CDR2 SVGAGI. The ends lost 6 bases at V and 3 bases at J; junction bases unmatched: 4. This CDR3 has 14 amino acids. CDR3 protein: CASRLGQGVYEQYF. CDR3 sequence (DNA): TGTGCCAGCAGACTGGGACAGGGGGTCTACGAGCAGTACTTC.

V usage is TRBV5-4 and J usage is TRBJ2-5; 8 bases are shared with TRBD2. Germline-derived CDR1 and CDR2 are SGHNT and YYREEE (reference sequence). This CDR3 has 15 residues. V dropped 4 bases and J dropped 3; count of bases not matched to a gene: 8. The DNA of the CDR3 is TGTGCCAGCAGCCCGTATACCGGGGGGGAAGAGACCCAGTACTTC. Protein sequence: CASSPYTGGEETQYF.

This chain uses TRBV19 with TRBJ2-7, with 12 positions matching TRBD1. Germline V gene sequence: CDR1 LNHDA, CDR2 SQIVND (reference sequence). V was clipped by 1 base and J by 5 bases; unmatched bases: 9. The CDR3 consists of 17 residues. CDR3 region: CASSIVGTGGAGNEQYF. As DNA, the CDR3 is TGTGCCAGTAGTATAGTAGGGACAGGGGGCGCAGGGAACGAGCAGTACTTC.

This chain uses TRBV6-6 with TRBJ1-5; possibly TRBD1 for D (6 bases). The V gene lost 2 bases and the J gene lost 9 bases, with 14 bases spanning the gap. Germline lookup yields CDR1 MNHNY and CDR2 SVGAGI (reference sequence). There are 14 residues in the CDR3. The CDR3 nucleotides are TGTGCCAGCAGTTACGGGGCAGGGGATGGGCCCCAGCATTTT. Residues: CASSYGAGDGPQHF.

CDR3 protein: CASSYIRGGSPLHF. The CDR3, as DNA: TGTGCCAGCAGTTACATAAGAGGGGGTTCACCCCTCCACTTT. The chain combines TRBV27 with TRBJ1-6; D perhaps matches TRBD1 (6 bases). The V and J ends lost 4 bases and 9 bases respectively, with 13 bases between them. Germline V gene sequence: CDR1 MNHEY, CDR2 SMNVEV (reference sequence). The CDR3 spans 14 residues.

The chain couples TRBV28 to TRBJ1-2; 10 bases are a match to TRBD1. V lost 6 bases and J lost 5; bases outside the gene matches: 6. The CDR3 is 14 residues long. Germline V lookup: CDR1 MDHEN, CDR2 SYDVKM. In DNA, the CDR3 is TGTGCCAGCAGCCGAAGGGACAGGGGTTATGGCTACACCTTC. Its protein product is CASSRRDRGYGYTF.

This chain joins TRBV5-6 and TRBJ1-6, with D uncertain. Germline lookup yields CDR1 SGHDT and CDR2 YYEEEE. This CDR3 is built from 15 residues. V dropped 5 bases and J dropped 2 bases, with 11 bases sitting between them. The chain's CDR3 is CASSLRHAYNSPLHF. The CDR3, as DNA: TGTGCCAGCAGTCTGCGTCACGCCTATAATTCACCCCTCCACTTT.

V gene TRBV7-6 combines with J gene TRBJ1-1, with 9 bases identical to TRBD1. The CDR3 loop spans 17 amino acids. Germline assignment: CDR1 SGHVS and CDR2 FNYEAQ. Unmatched junction bases numbered 13, after V lost 7 bases and J lost 1 base. Here the CDR3 reads CASTLIGGQGTNTEAFF. The CDR3 DNA is TGTGCCAGCACACTAATAGGGGGACAGGGAACGAACACTGAAGCTTTCTTT.

The chain couples TRBV4-1 to TRBJ2-3; maybe TRBD2 (7 bases). This CDR3 is built from 18 residues. Trimming cost V 0 bases and J 0 bases, with 16 bases left between them. The germline gives CDR1 MGHRA, CDR2 YSYEKL. This CDR3 is CASSQEEGGKPSTDTQYF. CDR3 nucleotides: TGCGCCAGCAGCCAAGAAGAGGGGGGGAAACCTAGCACAGATACGCAGTATTTT.

This rearrangement joins TRBV15 to TRBJ1-6; TRBD1 might be the D (5 bases). CDR1 is LNHNV, CDR2 YYDKDF, per germline (reference sequence). The CDR3 length is 17 residues. Trimming left V 2 bases short and J 9 bases short, with 20 bases between. The CDR3 reads CATSRSPEVRASSPLHF. The CDR3 DNA follows: TGTGCCACCAGCAGATCCCCGGAAGTCAGGGCCAGTTCACCCCTCCACTTT.

The V and J genes are TRBV15 and TRBJ2-5; 8 nucleotides agree with TRBD2. Trimming at V came to 1 base and at J to 5 bases, leaving 15 bases not matched to a gene. The germline gives CDR1 LNHNV, CDR2 YYDKDF (reference sequence). The length of the CDR3 is 18 residues. The CDR3 DNA reads as TGTGCCACCAGCAGAGGAGGTAGCGGGGCGGTCGGGGACGAGACCCAGTACTTC. Translation: CATSRGGSGAVGDETQYF.

The V gene is TRBV5-4, the J gene TRBJ2-7; perhaps TRBD1 as D (5 bases). This CDR3 region has 16 residues. Trimming cost V 4 bases and J 2 bases, with 19 bases left between them. Germline V lookup: CDR1 SGHNT, CDR2 YYREEE (reference sequence). This CDR3 is CASSPGTTVQTYEQYF. The CDR3 bases are TGTGCCAGCAGCCCAGGCACGACAGTCCAAACCTACGAGCAGTACTTC. Drawing the rest from reference TRBV5-4 and TRBJ2-7, the complete variable domain is ETGVTQSPTHLIKTRGQQVTLRCSSQSGHNTVSWYQQALGQGPQFIFQYYREEENGRGNFPPRFSGLQFPNYSSELNVNALELDDSALYLCASSPGTTVQTYEQYFGPGTRLTVT.